The sequence of this T cell receptor (beta chain) was determined in a study of Graves' ophthalmopathy and Graves' hyperthyroidism. Study-wide results and limits: A majority of expanded thyroid clonotypes exceeding 0.001 frequency were likewise present in blood.

TCR beta CDR3 regions were amplified from RNA transcripts. Second-round multiplex PCR followed a first-round RT-PCR using HTBI primers. TCRdb re-called the multiplex PCR reads through MiXCR, storing one row per CDR3 protein. The profile shows more than 300,000 distinct CDR3 sequences, 15% of them singletons. The CDR3 covers 14 residues. V was clipped by 3 bases and J by 2 bases, with 8 bases between them. At least ten counts were recorded for this clonotype. The antigen remains undetermined. Material: peripheral blood. The rearrangement joins TRBV12-3 or TRBV12-4 to TRBJ1-5; D call uncertain. The source of this sequence is a woman aged 18-29 years with stable Graves' hyperthyroidism. The CDR3 here is CASSLKGGNQPQHF. CDR3 bases: TGTGCCAGCAGTTTGAAGGGAGGCAATCAGCCCCAGCATTTT.